A single sample gave rise to the 8 T cell receptor beta chains below, sequenced in a study of human T cells and chemical hapten exposure. Indicated time point: patch test 1, 2 weeks after DPC sensitization. Treatment of the sample: therapeutic diphenylcyclopropenone sensitization with weekly scalp DPC. Each CDR3 protein is one row after TCRdb ran MiXCR on the RACE reads. This table has around 150,000 distinct CDR3 sequences, 13% to 15% appearing once. The sequences come from whole blood, collected in connection with sensitization to the hapten diphenylcyclopropenone (DPC). The origin of the receptors is a woman in her twenties or thirties with alopecia areata. Some clones in this sample may be carry-over from other donors' samples.

There are a few counts of this clonotype. The rearrangement joins TRBV14 to TRBJ2-1; tentative D call: TRBD2 (6 bases). CDR3 length: 15 amino acids. V lost 4 bases and J lost 2, with 12 bases in between. The germline gives CDR1 SGHDN, CDR2 FVKESK. DNA for the CDR3: TGTGCCAGCAGCCTAAGACTAGGGGCCTACAATGAGCAGTTCTTC. The encoded protein is CASSLRLGAYNEQFF.

The chain links TRBV7-2 to TRBJ1-2, with a possible D match to TRBD1 (5 bases). The CDR3 loop spans 14 amino acids. CDR1 is SGHTA and CDR2 is FQGNSA in the germline V gene. V was clipped by 2 bases and J by 7 bases, with 14 bases between them. DNA of the CDR3: TGTGCCAGCAGCTTACTGAGAGGGGCAGGTGGCTACACCTTC. This translates into CASSLLRGAGGYTF.

The chain has TRBV5-1 and TRBJ2-5; possible D gene TRBD1, 5 bases. The CDR3 length is 16 residues. Germline CDR1 SGHRS, CDR2 YFSETQ. The V end was cut by 4 bases, the J end by 5 bases, with 21 bases between. The CDR3 DNA reads TGCGCCAGCAGCAGTGAAGGGGCCTCCGCCGGGGAGACCCAGTACTTC. It encodes CASSSEGASAGETQYF.

This clonotype was counted many times. This rearrangement joins TRBV2 to TRBJ2-1; D unclear. V was shortened by 1 base and J by 0 bases, with 7 bases between the two germline ends. The CDR3 is 15 residues long. Germline V gives CDR1 SNHLY, CDR2 FYNNEI. CDR3 sequence reads: CASSEGQSSYNEQFF. The CDR3 DNA follows: TGTGCCAGCAGTGAAGGCCAGAGCTCCTACAATGAGCAGTTCTTC.

This clonotype was detected only a few times. The chain has TRBV7-2 and TRBJ2-1, with D hard to call. Germline CDR1 reads SGHTA; CDR2 reads FQGNSA. The CDR3 runs to 13 residues. The V end lost 1 base, the J end lost 8 bases, and 9 bases lay between the germline ends. The CDR3 DNA reads as TGTGCCAGCAGCTTAGAATTGGGGTATGAGCAGTTCTTC. Translated, it gives CASSLELGYEQFF. Full variable domain (missing parts from reference TRBV7-2 and TRBJ2-1): GAGVSQSPSNKVTEKGKDVELRCDPISGHTALYWYRQSLGQGLEFLIYFQGNSAPDKSGLPSDRFSAERTGGSVSTLTIQRTQQEDSAVYLCASSLELGYEQFFGPGTRLTVL.

The table lists this clonotype with many counts. This chain links TRBV6-5 with TRBJ1-2; TRBD1 matches at 7 bases. Germline trimming cut 2 bases from V and 5 bases from J; bases unmatched to any gene: 8. Germline values: CDR1 MNHEY, CDR2 SVGAGI. The CDR3 covers 15 residues. CDR3 sequence: CASSYHTGEQYGYTF. The CDR3, as DNA: TGTGCCAGCAGTTACCATACAGGGGAGCAATATGGCTACACCTTC.

The table lists this clonotype with a few counts. The rearrangement links TRBV7-9 to TRBJ2-1; the D is unclear. Germline V gene data show CDR1 as SEHNR and CDR2 as FQNEAQ (reference sequence). CDR3 length equals 9 residues. Trimming shortened V by 10 bases and J by 5 bases, and 3 bases separated the two germline ends. The CDR3 here is CATHNEQFF. DNA of the CDR3: TGTGCCACCCACAATGAGCAGTTCTTC.

The chain carries TRBV27 and TRBJ2-7; the D gene is possibly TRBD1 (5 bases). The germline V and J ends were trimmed by 6 bases and 0 bases, with 9 bases remaining between them. Per germline, CDR1 MNHEY and CDR2 SMNVEV (reference sequence). CDR3 length: 13 amino acids. CDR3 nucleotides: TGTGCCAGCAGAGCCACAGGCTCCTACGAGCAGTACTTC. Translation gives CASRATGSYEQYF.